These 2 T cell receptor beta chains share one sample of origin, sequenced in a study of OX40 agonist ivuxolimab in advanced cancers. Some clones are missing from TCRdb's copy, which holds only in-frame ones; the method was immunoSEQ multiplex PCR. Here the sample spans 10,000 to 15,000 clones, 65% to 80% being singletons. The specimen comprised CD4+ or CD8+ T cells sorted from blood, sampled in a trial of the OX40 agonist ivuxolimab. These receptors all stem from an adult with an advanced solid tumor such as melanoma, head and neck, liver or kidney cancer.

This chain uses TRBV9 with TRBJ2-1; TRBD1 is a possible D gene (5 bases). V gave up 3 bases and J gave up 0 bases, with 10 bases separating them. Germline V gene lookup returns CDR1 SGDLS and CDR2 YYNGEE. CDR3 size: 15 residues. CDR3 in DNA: TGTGCCAGCAGCGCCCGAGACAGCTCCTACAATGAGCAGTTCTTC. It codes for CASSARDSSYNEQFF.

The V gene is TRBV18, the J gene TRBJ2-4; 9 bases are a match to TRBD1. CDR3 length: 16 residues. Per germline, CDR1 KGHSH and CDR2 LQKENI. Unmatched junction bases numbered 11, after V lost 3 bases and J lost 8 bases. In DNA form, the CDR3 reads TGTGCCAGCTCACCGTTAGATAACAGGGGGCAGGACATTCAGTACTTC. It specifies CASSPLDNRGQDIQYF. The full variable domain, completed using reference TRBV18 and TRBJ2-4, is NAGVMQNPRHLVRRRGQEARLRCSPMKGHSHVYWYRQLPEEGLKFMVYLQKENIIDESGMPKERFSAEFPKEGPSILRIQQVVRGDSAAYFCASSPLDNRGQDIQYFGAGTRLSVL.